These 18 T cell receptor beta chains came from one sample sequenced in a study of CXCR3-negative and CXCR3-positive naive CD8 T cells. It was by 5' RACE with UMI labels that the TRB cDNA libraries were prepared. TCRdb reprocessed the 5' RACE reads, with one entry per CDR3 protein and no DNA. Found here are 45,000 to 55,000 distinct CDR3 sequences; the top ten clones hold 15%. Sequenced input: memory CD8+ T cells from blood. The source of these receptors is a human donor in good health. Some clones in this sample may be carry-over from other donors' samples.

This chain links TRBV20-1 with TRBJ2-1; TCRdb's assignment of TRBD2 cannot be checked, as there is no DNA. The germline V gene has CDR1 DFQATT and CDR2 SNEGSKA (reference sequence). This CDR3 is built from 14 residues. CDR3 loop: CSAREAGLYNEQFF.

V gene TRBV28 combines with J gene TRBJ1-5; as DNA is missing, the TRBD1 call by TCRdb cannot be tested. The CDR3 is made up of 14 amino acids. Germline CDR1 reads MDHEN; CDR2 reads SYDVKM. The CDR3 here is CASSSGTGNQPQHF. Full variable domain (missing parts from reference TRBV28 and TRBJ1-5): DVKVTQSSRYLVKRTGEKVFLECVQDMDHENMFWYRQDPGLGLRLIYFSYDVKMKEKGDIPEGYSVSREKKERFSLILESASTNQTSMYLCASSSGTGNQPQHFGDGTRLSIL.

This rearrangement joins TRBV29-1 to TRBJ1-1; TCRdb gives TRBD1 as the D gene, but with no DNA this cannot be confirmed. The CDR3 has 12 residues. Germline values: CDR1 SQVTM, CDR2 ANQGSEA. The CDR3 spells CSVEGGAGEAFF.

The chain combines TRBV5-1 with TRBJ2-2. Looked up from germline, CDR1 is SGHRS and CDR2 is YFSETQ. The CDR3 spans 11 residues. The CDR3 protein is CASSFGGELFF.

The V gene is TRBV20-1, the J gene TRBJ2-6. Germline-derived CDR1 and CDR2 are DFQATT and SNEGSKA (reference sequence). The CDR3 is 15 residues long. CDR3 sequence: CSAREWISGANVLTF.

This CDR3 is CAISPGDSYEQYF. The genes are TRBV10-3 and TRBJ2-7. The CDR3 is 13 residues long. Germline lookup yields CDR1 ENHRY and CDR2 SYGVKD.

V gene TRBV20-1 combines with J gene TRBJ2-7; without DNA, the TCRdb call of TRBD1 cannot be checked. Germline CDR1 reads DFQATT; CDR2 reads SNEGSKA (reference sequence). The CDR3 runs to 15 residues. CDR3: CSASGAGPSSYEQYF.

The chain links TRBV13 to TRBJ2-5; the D call from TCRdb, TRBD1, cannot be confirmed without DNA. Germline V CDR1 and CDR2: PRHDT, FYEKMQ (reference sequence). This CDR3 has 14 amino acids. The CDR3 sequence: CASSLGRGLETQYF.

The V and J genes are TRBV20-1 and TRBJ2-1; TCRdb calls TRBD2, which cannot be checked without DNA. This CDR3 is 14 amino acids long. Germline assignment: CDR1 DFQATT and CDR2 SNEGSKA (reference sequence). The CDR3 protein is CSALLAAVYNEQFF.

The J gene is TRBJ2-7, the V gene TRBV29-1; TCRdb's D call, TRBD2, is unchecked because there is no DNA. Looked up from germline, CDR1 is SQVTM and CDR2 is ANQGSEA. The CDR3 has 14 residues. The CDR3 loop is CSVEVRAGTYEQYF.

The V call is TRBV4-2, the J call TRBJ1-1; TCRdb reports TRBD1, a call that lacks DNA to check it against. This CDR3 region has 17 residues. Germline V gives CDR1 LGHNA, CDR2 YNFKEQ. CDR3: CASSQESQGPMNTEAFF.

The genes are TRBV10-3 and TRBJ2-7. In germline, CDR1 is ENHRY, CDR2 SYGVKD. The CDR3 contains 11 residues. CDR3 amino acids: CAIMESDEQYF.

The V call is TRBV7-9, the J call TRBJ2-1. The CDR3 covers 15 residues. CDR1 SEHNR and CDR2 FQNEAQ come from the germline V gene (reference sequence). CDR3 protein: CASSLTEPWDNEQFF.

This chain uses TRBV2 with TRBJ1-1; TCRdb selects TRBD1, and the lack of DNA leaves this call unchecked. In germline, CDR1 is SNHLY, CDR2 FYNNEI. The CDR3 runs 16 residues. The CDR3 loop is CASSEAGDTRGTEAFF.

This chain links TRBV29-1 with TRBJ2-7; TCRdb indicates TRBD1, and absent DNA this call remains unverified. The CDR3 has 13 amino acids. Germline-derived CDR1 and CDR2 are SQVTM and ANQGSEA. CDR3: CSGDPGTGNEQYF.

CDR3 sequence reads: CASSYLAANTDTQYF. The rearrangement joins TRBV7-2 to TRBJ2-3; TCRdb's D gene call, TRBD2, goes unchecked for lack of DNA. The V gene's germline CDR1 is SGHTA and CDR2 FQGNSA. CDR3 length: 15 residues. The full variable domain, rest sourced from reference TRBV7-2 and TRBJ2-3, is GAGVSQSPSNKVTEKGKDVELRCDPISGHTALYWYRQSLGQGLEFLIYFQGNSAPDKSGLPSDRFSAERTGGSVSTLTIQRTQQEDSAVYLCASSYLAANTDTQYFGPGTRLTVL.

The V gene is TRBV29-1, the J gene TRBJ2-2; lacking DNA, the TRBD1 call made by TCRdb goes unchecked. This CDR3 region has 14 residues. In germline, CDR1 is SQVTM, CDR2 ANQGSEA. This chain's CDR3 is CSVPEGTGAGELFF.

CDR3 amino acids: CSVGLAGSFEQYF. The V call is TRBV29-1, the J call TRBJ2-7; TCRdb picks TRBD2, but there is no DNA to check that call. This CDR3 is built from 13 residues. CDR1 is SQVTM, CDR2 ANQGSEA, per germline.